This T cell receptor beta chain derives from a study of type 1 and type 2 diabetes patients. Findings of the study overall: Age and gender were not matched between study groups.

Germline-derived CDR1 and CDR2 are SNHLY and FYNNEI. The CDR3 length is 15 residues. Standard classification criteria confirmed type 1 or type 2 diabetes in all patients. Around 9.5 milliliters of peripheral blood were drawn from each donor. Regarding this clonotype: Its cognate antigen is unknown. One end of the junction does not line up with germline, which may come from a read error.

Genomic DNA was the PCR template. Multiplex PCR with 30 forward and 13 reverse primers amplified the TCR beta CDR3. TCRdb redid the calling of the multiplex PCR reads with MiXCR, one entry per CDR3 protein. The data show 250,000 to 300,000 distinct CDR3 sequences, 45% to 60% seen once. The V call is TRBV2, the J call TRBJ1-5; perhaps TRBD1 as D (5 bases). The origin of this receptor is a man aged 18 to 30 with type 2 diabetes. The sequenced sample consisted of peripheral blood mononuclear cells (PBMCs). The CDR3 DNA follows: TGTGCCATCAGTGAGCGGGGGGAAAGCAATCAGCCCCAGCATTTT. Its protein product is CAISERGESNQPQHF.